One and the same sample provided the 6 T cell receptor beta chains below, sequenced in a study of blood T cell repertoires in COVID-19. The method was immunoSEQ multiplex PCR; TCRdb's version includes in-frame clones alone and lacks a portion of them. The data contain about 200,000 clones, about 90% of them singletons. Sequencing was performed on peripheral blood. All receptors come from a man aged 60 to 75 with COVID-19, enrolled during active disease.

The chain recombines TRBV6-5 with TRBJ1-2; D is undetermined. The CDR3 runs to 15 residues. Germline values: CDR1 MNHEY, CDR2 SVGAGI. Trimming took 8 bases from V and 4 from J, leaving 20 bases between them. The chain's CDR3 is CASESFQASLYGYTF. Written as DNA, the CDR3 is TGTGCCAGCGAGAGTTTCCAGGCCTCCCTCTATGGCTACACCTTC.

The CDR3 spells CAISESGAAGEQYF. The DNA of the CDR3 is TGTGCCATCAGTGAGTCGGGAGCCGCGGGGGAGCAGTACTTC. The V call is TRBV10-3, the J call TRBJ2-7, with D maybe TRBD2 (6 bases). CDR1 ENHRY and CDR2 SYGVKD come from the germline V gene. V lost 0 bases, J lost 7 bases, and 13 bases lay in between. This CDR3 region has 14 residues.

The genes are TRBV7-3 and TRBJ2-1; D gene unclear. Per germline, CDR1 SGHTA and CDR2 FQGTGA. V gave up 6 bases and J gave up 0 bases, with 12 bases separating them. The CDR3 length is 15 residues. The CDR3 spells CASSYDRGSYNEQFF. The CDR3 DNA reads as TGTGCCAGCAGTTACGACCGAGGCTCCTACAATGAGCAGTTCTTC.

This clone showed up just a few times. Written as DNA, the CDR3 is TGTGCCAGCAGCTTAGAATCGTTTCGGAGGGGCATCGGGCCCGGGGAGCTGTTTTTT. Residues: CASSLESFRRGIGPGELFF. The chain employs TRBV11-3 and TRBJ2-2, with D possibly TRBD2 on 6 matching bases. V was trimmed by 0 bases and J by 6 bases, leaving 23 bases between them. The CDR3 spans 19 residues. Germline V gene lookup returns CDR1 SGHNT and CDR2 YENEEA.

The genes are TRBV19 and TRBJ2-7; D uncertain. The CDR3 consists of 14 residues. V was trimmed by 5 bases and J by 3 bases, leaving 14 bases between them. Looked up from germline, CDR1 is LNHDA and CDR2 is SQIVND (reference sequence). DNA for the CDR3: TGTGCCAGTAGTTTCGGTTTAGGAGTCTACGAGCAGTACTTC. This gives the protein CASSFGLGVYEQYF.

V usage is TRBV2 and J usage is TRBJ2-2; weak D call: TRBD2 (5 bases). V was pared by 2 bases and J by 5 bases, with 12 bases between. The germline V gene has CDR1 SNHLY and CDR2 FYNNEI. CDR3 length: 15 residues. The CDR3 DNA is TGTGCCAGCAGTGAATACAGCGGTAGGACCGGGGAGCTGTTTTTT. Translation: CASSEYSGRTGELFF.